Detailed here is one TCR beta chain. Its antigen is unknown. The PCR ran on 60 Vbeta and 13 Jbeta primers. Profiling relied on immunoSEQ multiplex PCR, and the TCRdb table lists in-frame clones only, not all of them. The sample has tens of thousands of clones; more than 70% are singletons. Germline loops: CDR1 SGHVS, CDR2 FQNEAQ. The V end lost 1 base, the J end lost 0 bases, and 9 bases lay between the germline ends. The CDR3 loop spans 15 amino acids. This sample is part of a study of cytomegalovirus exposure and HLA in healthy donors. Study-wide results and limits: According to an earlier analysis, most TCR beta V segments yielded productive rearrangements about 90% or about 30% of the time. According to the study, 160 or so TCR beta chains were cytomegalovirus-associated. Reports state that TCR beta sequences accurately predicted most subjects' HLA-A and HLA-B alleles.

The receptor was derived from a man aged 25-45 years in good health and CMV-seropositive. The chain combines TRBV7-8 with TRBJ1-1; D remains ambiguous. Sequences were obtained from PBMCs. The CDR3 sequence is CASSLGAELNTEAFF. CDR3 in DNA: TGTGCCAGCAGCTTAGGGGCAGAATTGAACACTGAAGCTTTCTTT.